The 26 T cell receptor beta chains below all came from one sample that was sequenced in a study of T cell repertoires in cytomegalovirus infection. MiXCR was run by TCRdb on the reads, yielding one entry per CDR3 protein. The profile shows around 300,000 distinct CDR3 sequences, 9% to 9.5% of them singletons. Sequencing was performed on PBMCs. The receptors were sampled from a human donor in good health (CMV status not recorded). Some clones in this sample may be carry-over from other donors' samples.

In this sample, this clonotype turned up many times. V and J are TRBV28 and TRBJ2-7; 12 nucleotides agree with TRBD2. This CDR3 is 13 amino acids long. Germline CDR1 is MDHEN and CDR2 is SYDVKM. Germline trimming cut 10 bases from V and 7 bases from J; bases unmatched to any gene: 8. The DNA of the CDR3 is TGTGCCACCACTAGCGGGGGGTTTGGAGAGCAGTACTTC. As protein: CATTSGGFGEQYF.

This clonotype was seen at least ten times. The rearrangement uses TRBV7-2 and TRBJ2-3; D is uncertain. Germline V gene sequence: CDR1 SGHTA, CDR2 FQGNSA. CDR3 size: 14 residues. V was cut by 0 bases and J by 6 bases, with 10 bases left in between. CDR3 sequence reads: CASSLARLEDTQYF. CDR3 DNA: TGTGCCAGCAGCTTAGCCCGATTAGAGGATACGCAGTATTTT.

This clonotype showed up many times. This sequence joins TRBV2 and TRBJ2-1, with 15 bases fitting TRBD2. V shed 4 bases and J 9 bases; nucleotides not matched to a gene: 4. The length of the CDR3 is 15 residues. CDR1 and CDR2 (germline): SNHLY, FYNNEI. CDR3 nucleotides: TGTGCCAGCAGTGGAGGGACTAGCGGGGGGCGTGAGCAGTTCTTC. As protein: CASSGGTSGGREQFF.

The rearrangement uses TRBV28 and TRBJ2-3, with 8 bases aligning to TRBD2. CDR3 length: 15 amino acids. Losses at the gene ends were 0 bases for V and 4 bases for J; bases not matched to a gene: 3. Germline lookup yields CDR1 MDHEN and CDR2 SYDVKM. CDR3 protein: CASSLWREEADTQYF. The CDR3 DNA follows: TGTGCCAGCAGTTTATGGCGGGAGGAGGCAGATACGCAGTATTTT.

This clonotype was counted ten times or more. The J gene is TRBJ1-5, the V gene TRBV7-2, with no clear D. CDR3 length: 17 residues. V lost 1 base and J 4 bases, leaving 17 bases between the germline ends. CDR1 is SGHTA, CDR2 FQGNSA, per germline. This CDR3 reads CASSLGAASPGNQPQHF. The DNA for the CDR3 is TGTGCCAGCAGCTTAGGGGCGGCGTCTCCCGGGAATCAGCCCCAGCATTTT.

The genes are TRBV20-1 and TRBJ1-6; D unclear. There are 14 residues in the CDR3. Germline V gives CDR1 DFQATT, CDR2 SNEGSKA (reference sequence). V lost 2 bases and J 10 bases, leaving 15 bases between the germline ends. In DNA form, the CDR3 reads TGCAGTGCTAGAAAATCACCCATCGGGTCACCCCTCCACTTT. Its translation is CSARKSPIGSPLHF.

This clonotype was seen repeatedly, ten times or more. V is TRBV11-2 and J is TRBJ1-1, with D perhaps TRBD1 (5 bases). The CDR3 loop spans 12 amino acids. Germline-derived CDR1 and CDR2 are SGHAT and FQNNGV. Trimming left V 4 bases short and J 6 bases short, with 9 bases between. CDR3 residues: CASSSRGAEAFF. In DNA, the CDR3 is TGTGCCAGCAGCTCTAGGGGAGCTGAAGCTTTCTTT. The full variable domain, its missing parts supplied by reference TRBV11-2 and TRBJ1-1, is EAGVAQSPRYKIIEKRQSVAFWCNPISGHATLYWYQQILGQGPKLLIQFQNNGVVDDSQLPKDRFSAERLKGVDSTLKIQPAKLEDSAVYLCASSSRGAEAFFGQGTRLTVV.

This clonotype came up many times. The J gene is TRBJ2-3, the V gene TRBV7-9; D uncertain. Deletions cut 5 bases from V and 2 bases from J, with 5 bases between. Germline V gene lookup returns CDR1 SEHNR and CDR2 FQNEAQ (reference sequence). This CDR3 has 12 residues. The CDR3, as DNA: TGTGCCAGCAGCACCGACACAGATACGCAGTATTTT. This encodes CASSTDTDTQYF. The variable domain in full, with the rest retrieved from reference TRBV7-9 and TRBJ2-3, is DTGVSQNPRHKITKRGQNVTFRCDPISEHNRLYWYRQTLGQGPEFLTYFQNEAQLEKSRLLSDRFSAERPKGSFSTLEIQRTEQGDSAMYLCASSTDTDTQYFGPGTRLTVL.

This clonotype was recorded many times. V is TRBV7-2 and J is TRBJ2-3; tentatively, D is TRBD1 (5 bases). Germline loops: CDR1 SGHTA, CDR2 FQGNSA. The CDR3 covers 15 residues. V lost 5 bases, J lost 0 bases, and 12 bases lay in between. The CDR3 spells CASSPRGASTDTQYF. In DNA, the CDR3 is TGTGCCAGCAGCCCTCGTGGGGCTAGCACAGATACGCAGTATTTT.

The genes are TRBV27 and TRBJ1-4; D unclear. Trimming pared 4 bases from V and 0 bases from J, leaving 21 bases between. This CDR3 has 19 amino acids. Germline-derived CDR1 and CDR2 are MNHEY and SMNVEV (reference sequence). Here the CDR3 DNA reads TGTGCCAGCAGTTCTGCCCAGTTTCCCTTGGGAGCAACTAATGAAAAACTGTTTTTT. This sequence encodes CASSSAQFPLGATNEKLFF.

The chain joins TRBV11-1 to TRBJ2-1; unclear D gene. Germline CDR1 and CDR2: SGHAT and FQDESV (reference sequence). V shed 2 bases and J shed 5 bases, with 7 bases lying between them. The CDR3 is made up of 13 amino acids. The CDR3 nucleotides are TGTGCCAGCAGCTTAAGAAACCACAATGAGCAGTTCTTC. Protein sequence: CASSLRNHNEQFF.

This clonotype turned up a few times. The chain links TRBV7-2 to TRBJ2-3, with D perhaps given as TRBD1 or TRBD2 (6 bases each). Germline V gives CDR1 SGHTA, CDR2 FQGNSA. Between the trimmed V and J ends, which lost 3 bases and 6 bases, there was a span of 16 bases. The CDR3 covers 15 residues. CDR3 sequence (DNA): TGTGCCAGCAGCTTCGTAGGGGGGAGCCTTGATACGCAGTATTTT. Encoded protein: CASSFVGGSLDTQYF.

The V and J genes are TRBV6-5 and TRBJ1-2; 11 nucleotides align to TRBD1. The CDR3 runs 18 residues. CDR1 is MNHEY and CDR2 is SVGAGI in the germline V gene. Trimming took 4 bases from V and 5 from J; bases not matched to a gene: 15. The CDR3 loop reads CASSSRRGQGAKGYGYTF. CDR3 nucleotide sequence: TGTGCCAGCAGTTCTAGGCGAGGACAGGGGGCTAAAGGTTATGGCTACACCTTC.

The V call is TRBV27, the J call TRBJ1-2; the D is unclear. The CDR3 covers 15 residues. Germline V gene lookup returns CDR1 MNHEY and CDR2 SMNVEV (reference sequence). The V and J ends lost 5 bases and 4 bases respectively, with 17 bases between them. CDR3 residues: CASSVGYDSVYGYTF. As DNA, the CDR3 is TGTGCCAGCAGTGTTGGCTACGACTCCGTCTATGGCTACACCTTC.

This rearrangement joins TRBV12-3 or TRBV12-4 to TRBJ2-5; D remains unclear. The CDR3 has 15 amino acids. V lost 3 bases and J lost 2, with 13 bases in between. The CDR3 DNA follows: TGTGCCAGCAGTTTCAGAGCATCCGGACAAGAGACCCAGTACTTC. Encoded protein: CASSFRASGQETQYF.

This clonotype was recorded a few times. The J gene is TRBJ2-7, the V gene TRBV12-3 or TRBV12-4; D gene unclear. Deletions cut 3 bases from V and 1 base from J, with 7 bases between. The CDR3 runs to 13 residues. DNA for the CDR3: TGTGCCAGCAGTTTTCACGGATCCTACGAGCAGTACTTC. The encoded protein is CASSFHGSYEQYF.

The J gene is TRBJ2-5, the V gene TRBV7-4, with D tentatively TRBD2 (8 bases). V was cut by 5 bases and J by 5 bases, with 21 bases left in between. Germline assignment: CDR1 SGHVT and CDR2 SQSDAQ. This CDR3 is 16 amino acids long. The CDR3 DNA sequence: TGTGCCAGCAGCACCCCGGGAGGGGGCATTAGGGAGACCCAGTACTTC. As protein: CASSTPGGGIRETQYF.

V is TRBV29-1 and J is TRBJ2-3; D gene uncertain. Trimming left V 3 bases short and J 4 bases short, with 5 bases between. The CDR3 runs 11 residues. CDR1 and CDR2 (germline): SQVTM, ANQGSEA. CDR3 protein: CSVEEPDTQYF. The DNA for the CDR3 is TGCAGCGTTGAGGAGCCAGATACGCAGTATTTT.

This clonotype was recorded many times. V usage is TRBV6-2 or TRBV6-3 and J usage is TRBJ2-7; TRBD1 matches at 7 bases. Germline V gene lookup returns CDR1 MNHEY and CDR2 SVGEGT. The CDR3 contains 13 residues. With 7 bases clipped from V and 7 bases from J, the junction kept 10 bases outside the gene matches. The CDR3 reads CASTGTVEREQYF. Here the CDR3 DNA reads TGTGCCAGCACCGGGACAGTTGAGCGGGAGCAGTACTTC.

This clonotype occurred many times. The chain carries TRBV7-3 and TRBJ2-1, with 7 bases matching TRBD2. Looked up from germline, CDR1 is SGHTA and CDR2 is FQGTGA. V lost 2 bases and J lost 10; bases outside the gene matches: 17. The CDR3 is 17 residues long. Written as DNA, the CDR3 is TGTGCCAGCAGCTTAGGGAGGGTAGGCGGTCTGGTAGCGGAGCAGTTCTTC. It encodes CASSLGRVGGLVAEQFF.

This clonotype was seen many times. The rearrangement joins TRBV7-2 to TRBJ2-6; the D gene could be TRBD1 or TRBD2 (6 bases each). Germline values: CDR1 SGHTA, CDR2 FQGNSA. The V and J ends lost 2 bases and 4 bases respectively, with 9 bases between them. The CDR3 loop spans 15 amino acids. For the CDR3, the DNA is TGTGCCAGCAGCTTAACGGGGGCGGGGGCCAACGTCCTGACTTTC. Protein product: CASSLTGAGANVLTF.

This clonotype was picked up a small number of times. The CDR3 DNA reads as TGTGCCAGCTCATTGCGAAGGGTAACTGAAGCTTTCTTT. Protein product: CASSLRRVTEAFF. V and J are TRBV18 and TRBJ1-1; D is uncertain. V was shortened by 5 bases and J by 5 bases, with 12 bases between the two germline ends. The length of the CDR3 is 13 residues. Germline CDR1 reads KGHSH; CDR2 reads LQKENI.

The V call is TRBV19, the J call TRBJ1-5; possible D gene TRBD1, 5 bases. The V end lost 5 bases, the J end lost 5 bases, and 13 bases lay between the germline ends. CDR3 size: 14 residues. The V gene's germline CDR1 is LNHDA and CDR2 SQIVND (reference sequence). The CDR3 protein is CASSHGGDHQPQHF. The CDR3 nucleotides are TGTGCCAGTAGTCATGGGGGGGATCATCAGCCCCAGCATTTT.

This clonotype was picked up a small number of times. The chain recombines TRBV6-1 with TRBJ1-1, with D possibly matching TRBD1 (5 bases). V lost 6 bases, J lost 1 base, and 12 bases lay in between. This CDR3 spans 14 amino acids. Looked up from germline, CDR1 is MNHNS and CDR2 is SASEGT. The CDR3 region is CASRRGVGNTEAFF. The CDR3 coding sequence is TGTGCCAGCAGACGAGGGGTGGGGAACACTGAAGCTTTCTTT.

This clonotype was counted between two and nine times. This chain links TRBV6-2 or TRBV6-3 with TRBJ1-1; 9 bases line up with TRBD1. CDR1 and CDR2 from the germline V gene are MNHEY and SVGEGT. The CDR3 contains 14 residues. J was trimmed by 10 bases and V by 2 bases; bases with no gene match: 8. CDR3 nucleotide sequence: TGTGCCAGCAGTTACAAGGCATTGGGACAGGGAGCTTTCTTT. The encoded protein is CASSYKALGQGAFF.

Notes on this clonotype: A much larger clone differs from this one at a single base, so this may be a read error. The chain is built from TRBV7-6 and TRBJ2-7, with 9 bases aligning to TRBD1. The CDR3 is made up of 14 amino acids. V lost 7 bases to trimming and J lost 0 bases; unmatched junction nucleotides: 4. CDR1 is SGHVS, CDR2 FNYEAQ, per germline. Written as DNA, the CDR3 is TGTGCCAGCACCTGGGACAGGGACTCCTACGAGCAGTACTTC. This gives the protein CASTWDRDSYEQYF.